This T cell receptor beta chain was sequenced in a study of shared clonotypes between healthy human individuals. The repertoire was sequenced with immunoSEQ multiplex PCR; TCRdb's copy has only in-frame clones and lacks some. This repertoire shows fewer than 1.4 million clones, approximately 80% found once; its top ten account for 0.5% to 0.65%. This clone has just a few counts. This sample includes further DNA sequences coding for the same CDR3. The ends were cut back, 5 bases at V and 6 bases at J, with 10 bases in the middle. This CDR3 is built from 13 residues. Germline assignment: CDR1 SGHNT and CDR2 YENEEA.

This TCR came from a man between 18 and 29 years old in good health. Some clones in this sample may be carry-over from other donors' samples. The sample comprised memory CD4+ T cells from PBMCs. Subset specified: CD45RA-negative fraction. The genes are TRBV11-3 and TRBJ2-2; no definite D call. The CDR3 DNA sequence: TGTGCCAGCAGCCCGACTGGACCCGGGGAGCTGTTTTTT. Its protein is CASSPTGPGELFF.